The 20 T cell receptor beta chains given below trace back to one sample, sequenced in a study of blood T cell repertoires in COVID-19. Profiled with immunoSEQ multiplex PCR; TCRdb holds only in-frame clones, not every one. The sample has roughly 35,000 clones; over 75% are singletons. Sequences were obtained from peripheral blood. These receptors all stem from a man older than 75 with active or convalescent COVID-19.

The chain recombines TRBV12-3 or TRBV12-4 with TRBJ1-2; D uncertain. The germline V and J ends were trimmed by 10 bases and 2 bases, with 11 bases remaining between them. The length of the CDR3 is 12 residues. The CDR3 DNA sequence: TGTGCCACCTCGGGAAGAAACTATGGCTACACCTTC. Encoded protein: CATSGRNYGYTF.

The chain carries TRBV11-2 and TRBJ1-2; 9 bases match TRBD1. CDR1 and CDR2 (germline): SGHAT, FQNNGV. The CDR3 has 14 amino acids. The trim removed 0 bases at V and 7 bases at J, leaving 3 bases unmatched. The CDR3 protein is CASSLDRQGGGYTF. The CDR3 DNA follows: TGTGCCAGCAGCTTAGATAGACAGGGGGGTGGCTACACCTTC.

This sequence joins TRBV9 and TRBJ2-2; possible D gene TRBD2, 5 bases. Germline V gene sequence: CDR1 SGDLS, CDR2 YYNGEE. This CDR3 has 13 residues. Trimming removed 3 bases at V and 7 bases at J, with 10 bases between. Here the CDR3 DNA reads TGTGCCAGCAGCGCACGAGAGGGCGGGGAGCTGTTTTTT. It specifies CASSAREGGELFF. Together with reference TRBV9 and TRBJ2-2, the CDR3 gives the full variable domain: DSGVTQTPKHLITATGQRVTLRCSPRSGDLSVYWYQQSLDQGLQFLIQYYNGEERAKGNILERFSAQQFPDLHSELNLSSLELGDSALYFCASSAREGGELFFGEGSRLTVL.

The chain joins TRBV19 to TRBJ2-3, with D perhaps matching TRBD2 (5 bases). The V gene lost 3 bases and the J gene lost 5 bases, with 18 bases spanning the gap. The CDR3 length is 16 residues. Looked up from germline, CDR1 is LNHDA and CDR2 is SQIVND (reference sequence). This CDR3 reads CASSMDSVSSGDTQYF. The CDR3 DNA is TGTGCCAGTAGTATGGATAGCGTTAGCTCCGGAGATACGCAGTATTTT.

The chain recombines TRBV11-2 with TRBJ2-1, with a weak D call TRBD1 (5 bases). Trimming removed 4 bases from V and 13 bases from J, with 26 bases in between. The germline gives CDR1 SGHAT, CDR2 FQNNGV. This CDR3 comprises 16 residues. The DNA for the CDR3 is TGTGCCAGCAGCTCCGGAAGGGGCCAAGTCTTTCGACTTCAGTTCTTC. Encoded protein: CASSSGRGQVFRLQFF.

This chain links TRBV5-6 with TRBJ1-2; D unresolved. The CDR3 is 12 residues long. Germline V gene lookup returns CDR1 SGHDT and CDR2 YYEEEE. V gave up 4 bases and J gave up 12 bases, with 16 bases separating them. The CDR3 region is CASSPVRGGDTF. CDR3 DNA sequence: TGTGCCAGCAGCCCCGTCCGGGGTGGGGACACCTTC.

The chain is built from TRBV5-1 and TRBJ2-1, with D maybe TRBD2 (5 bases). The CDR3 loop spans 14 amino acids. Germline loops: CDR1 SGHRS, CDR2 YFSETQ. Between the trimmed V and J ends, which lost 6 bases and 10 bases, there was a span of 20 bases. CDR3 DNA: TGCGCCAGCAAGCTAGCATTGGACGGAGGAGAGCAGTTCTTC. Translating gives CASKLALDGGEQFF.

The chain uses TRBV19 and TRBJ2-7, with 8 bases matching TRBD1. The CDR3 extends over 14 amino acids. V lost 6 bases, J lost 3 bases, and 7 bases stayed unmatched. Germline V gene data show CDR1 as LNHDA and CDR2 as SQIVND (reference sequence). CDR3 bases: TGTGCCAGTAGCCCCCCCGGACAGGGCTACGAGCAGTACTTC. It yields the protein CASSPPGQGYEQYF.

This chain links TRBV19 with TRBJ1-1; D possibly corresponds to TRBD1 (5 bases). Germline lookup yields CDR1 LNHDA and CDR2 SQIVND (reference sequence). With 7 bases removed from V and 5 bases from J, the gap between germline ends came to 20 bases. CDR3 length equals 15 residues. The CDR3 region has the DNA TGTGCCAGTACCCCAAGGCAGGGTTTTGGGACTGAAGCTTTCTTT. The encoded protein is CASTPRQGFGTEAFF.

The genes are TRBV2 and TRBJ2-1; 13 bases fit TRBD2. The CDR3 consists of 15 residues. Germline loops: CDR1 SNHLY, CDR2 FYNNEI. The ends lost 10 bases at V and 6 bases at J; junction bases unmatched: 9. Here the CDR3 reads CAIQLGLAGANEQFF. CDR3 sequence (DNA): TGTGCCATTCAGCTAGGACTAGCGGGGGCCAATGAGCAGTTCTTC.

The chain has TRBV6-5 and TRBJ2-1, with D perhaps matching TRBD1 (5 bases). Trimming removed 5 bases at V and 5 bases at J, with 13 bases between. This CDR3 is 14 amino acids long. Germline lookup yields CDR1 MNHEY and CDR2 SVGAGI. CDR3 nucleotides: TGTGCCAGCAGTAGGGGCGCCCCCAACAATGAGCAGTTCTTC. Amino acids: CASSRGAPNNEQFF.

The rearrangement uses TRBV9 and TRBJ2-5, with TRBD2 identical over 9 bases. Germline assignment: CDR1 SGDLS and CDR2 YYNGEE. V lost 0 bases, J lost 5 bases, and 8 bases stayed unmatched. The CDR3 contains 16 residues. This chain's CDR3 is CASSVANPSGKETQYF. As DNA, the CDR3 is TGTGCCAGCAGCGTAGCTAATCCTAGCGGGAAGGAGACCCAGTACTTC.

This clone was observed a few times. The rearrangement uses TRBV7-2 and TRBJ1-3; no definite D call. This CDR3 is 16 amino acids long. Trimming took off 5 bases at V and 0 bases at J, with 14 bases between the two ends. Germline assignment: CDR1 SGHTA and CDR2 FQGNSA. The CDR3 DNA follows: TGTGCCAGCAGCCGGGTGTATGGCAGCTCTGGAAACACCATATATTTT. This translates into CASSRVYGSSGNTIYF. Drawing the rest from reference TRBV7-2 and TRBJ1-3, the complete variable domain is GAGVSQSPSNKVTEKGKDVELRCDPISGHTALYWYRQSLGQGLEFLIYFQGNSAPDKSGLPSDRFSAERTGGSVSTLTIQRTQQEDSAVYLCASSRVYGSSGNTIYFGEGSWLTVV.

The rearrangement joins TRBV6-5 to TRBJ2-7; 7 bases align to TRBD1. This CDR3 spans 12 amino acids. V trimming: 5 bases; J trimming: 7 bases; junction bases outside the gene matches: 5. Germline CDR1 is MNHEY and CDR2 is SVGAGI. As DNA, the CDR3 is TGTGCCAGCAGTATGGACAGGTTAGAGCAGTACTTC. This translates into CASSMDRLEQYF.

The gene calls are TRBV30 and TRBJ2-5, with D possibly TRBD2 on 5 matching bases. With 2 bases removed from V and 5 bases from J, the gap between germline ends came to 12 bases. This CDR3 spans 13 amino acids. Germline V gives CDR1 GTSNPN, CDR2 SVGIG (reference sequence). The CDR3, as DNA: TGTGCCTGGAGTTGGGGTCGGGATGAGACCCAGTACTTC. Amino acids: CAWSWGRDETQYF.

The V call is TRBV5-5, the J call TRBJ1-2; 7 positions agree with TRBD1. V was pared by 3 bases and J by 6 bases, with 8 bases of the junction left unmatched. Germline CDR1 SGHKS, CDR2 YYEKEE (reference sequence). CDR3 length equals 14 residues. The CDR3 here is CASSSLTGFDGYTF. As DNA, the CDR3 is TGTGCCAGCAGCTCTCTGACAGGGTTTGATGGCTACACCTTC.

V is TRBV11-3 and J is TRBJ2-5; 7 bases agree with TRBD2. With V trimmed by 1 base and J by 4 bases, 9 bases remained unmatched. The CDR3 has 16 amino acids. Germline V lookup: CDR1 SGHNT, CDR2 YENEEA. The CDR3 DNA follows: TGTGCCAGCAGCTTAGTCCCCCCGACTAGCAGAGAGACCCAGTACTTC. Its protein is CASSLVPPTSRETQYF. The variable domain in full, with the rest retrieved from reference TRBV11-3 and TRBJ2-5, is EAGVVQSPRYKIIEKKQPVAFWCNPISGHNTLYWYLQNLGQGPELLIRYENEEAVDDSQLPKDRFSAERLKGVDSTLKIQPAELGDSAVYLCASSLVPPTSRETQYFGPGTRLLVL.

The V gene is TRBV14, the J gene TRBJ1-1, with D possibly being TRBD1 (6 bases). The CDR3 totals 14 residues. Germline CDR1 and CDR2: SGHDN and FVKESK. V was pared by 4 bases and J by 4 bases, with 13 bases between. The chain's CDR3 is CASSRLQGVTEAFF. DNA of the CDR3: TGTGCCAGCAGCCGGTTACAGGGAGTCACTGAAGCTTTCTTT.

The chain is built from TRBV11-2 and TRBJ2-3; 13 bases are a match to TRBD2. CDR3 size: 16 residues. Germline CDR1 is SGHAT and CDR2 is FQNNGV. J gave up 4 bases and V 4 bases, and 5 bases lay outside the gene matches. The CDR3 protein is CASSSPLAGGSDTQYF. The CDR3 DNA sequence: TGTGCCAGCAGCTCGCCACTAGCGGGGGGGTCAGATACGCAGTATTTT.

The chain is built from TRBV6-4 and TRBJ2-3; maybe TRBD1 (5 bases). There are 13 residues in the CDR3. CDR1 and CDR2 (germline): MRHNA, SNTAGT. Trimming cost V 10 bases and J 5 bases, with 16 bases left between them. CDR3 sequence (DNA): TGTGCCAACTTTTCGACAGATGGAGATACGCAGTATTTT. Protein: CANFSTDGDTQYF.